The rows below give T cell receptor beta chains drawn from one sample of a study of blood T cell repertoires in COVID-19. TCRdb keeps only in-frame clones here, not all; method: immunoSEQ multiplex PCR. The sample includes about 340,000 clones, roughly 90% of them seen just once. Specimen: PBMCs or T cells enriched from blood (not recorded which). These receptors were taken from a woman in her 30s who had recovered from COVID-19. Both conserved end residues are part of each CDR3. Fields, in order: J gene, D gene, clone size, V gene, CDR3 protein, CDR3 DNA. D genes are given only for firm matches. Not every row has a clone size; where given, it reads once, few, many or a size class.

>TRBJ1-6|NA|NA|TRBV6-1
CASSEVGGASPLHF
TGTGCCAGCAGTGAAGTCGGGGGGGCTTCACCCCTCCACTTT
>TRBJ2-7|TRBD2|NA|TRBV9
CASSVVPSGSTYEQYF
TGTGCCAGCAGCGTAGTCCCTAGCGGGAGCACCTACGAGCAGTACTTC
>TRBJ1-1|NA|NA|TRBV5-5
CASSRYEVTEAFF
TGTGCCAGCAGCAGGTATGAGGTCACTGAAGCTTTCTTT
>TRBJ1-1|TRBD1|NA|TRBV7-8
CASSFGTDKNTEAFF
TGTGCCAGCAGCTTCGGGACAGATAAGAACACTGAAGCTTTCTTT
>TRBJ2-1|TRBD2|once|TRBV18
CASSPKLAGGLSSYNEQFF
TGTGCCAGCTCACCGAAGCTAGCGGGAGGGTTAAGCTCCTACAATGAGCAGTTCTTC
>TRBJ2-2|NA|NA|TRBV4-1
CASSQESTTNTGELFF
TGCGCCAGCAGCCAAGAGTCTACCACGAACACCGGGGAGCTGTTTTTT
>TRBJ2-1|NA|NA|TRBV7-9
CASSPNYLNEQFF
TGTGCCAGCAGCCCTAACTACCTCAATGAGCAGTTCTTC
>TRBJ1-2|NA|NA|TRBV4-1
CASSQVTGSYGYTF
TGCGCCAGCAGCCAAGTCACAGGCTCATATGGCTACACCTTC
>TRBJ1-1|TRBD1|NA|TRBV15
CATSRGDRGQKKAFF
TGTGCCACCAGCAGGGGGGACAGGGGGCAAAAGAAAGCTTTCTTT
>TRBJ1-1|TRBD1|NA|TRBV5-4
CASSLGVGGITEAFF
TGTGCCAGCAGCTTGGGTGTAGGGGGCATCACTGAAGCTTTCTTT
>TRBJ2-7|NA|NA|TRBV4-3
CASSLGRQSSYEQYF
TGCGCCAGCAGCCTCGGTCGACAGAGCTCCTACGAGCAGTACTTC
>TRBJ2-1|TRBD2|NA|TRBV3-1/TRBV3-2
CASSSGTSGSNEQFF
TGTGCCAGCAGCTCCGGGACTAGCGGGAGTAATGAGCAGTTCTTC
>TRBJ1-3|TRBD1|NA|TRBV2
CASSEFYGTGSGNTIYF
TGTGCCAGCAGTGAATTTTATGGGACAGGGTCTGGAAACACCATATATTTT
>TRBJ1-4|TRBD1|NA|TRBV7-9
CASSRGQQNEKLFF
TGTGCCAGCAGCAGGGGACAGCAGAATGAAAAACTGTTTTTT
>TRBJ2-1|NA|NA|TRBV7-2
CASSLGGLSNNEQFF
TGTGCCAGCAGCTTAGGGGGCCTCTCCAACAATGAGCAGTTCTTC
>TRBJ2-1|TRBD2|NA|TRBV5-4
CASSQTSGSPHEQFF
TGTGCCAGCAGTCAGACTAGCGGGAGTCCGCATGAGCAGTTCTTC
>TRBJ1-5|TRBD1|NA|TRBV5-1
CASSKGQGGNQPQHF
TGCGCCAGCAGCAAGGGACAGGGGGGCAATCAGCCCCAGCATTTT